A single sample gave rise to the 20 T cell receptor beta chains below, sequenced in a study of T cell responses to AZD1222 COVID-19 vaccine. TCRdb keeps only in-frame clones here, not all; method: immunoSEQ multiplex PCR. The sample carries 95,000 to 150,000 clones, more than 70% recorded once. The sample was peripheral blood, taken on day 0 of AZD1222 vaccination. The receptors were gathered from an adult in good health.

This chain uses TRBV5-1 with TRBJ2-1; 8 nucleotides agree with TRBD2. J was trimmed by 0 bases and V by 3 bases; bases with no gene match: 2. The CDR3 runs 15 residues. CDR1 is SGHRS and CDR2 is YFSETQ in the germline V gene. The CDR3 loop reads CASSSGTSSYNEQFF. CDR3 in DNA: TGCGCCAGCAGCTCCGGGACTAGCTCCTACAATGAGCAGTTCTTC.

This chain joins TRBV19 and TRBJ2-5; D tentatively reads TRBD1 or TRBD2 (5 bases each). The germline gives CDR1 LNHDA, CDR2 SQIVND (reference sequence). V was pared by 5 bases and J by 3 bases, with 19 bases between. This CDR3 has 16 residues. The CDR3 region is CASSAQSGTAEETQYF. CDR3 in DNA: TGTGCCAGTAGTGCCCAGTCCGGGACGGCCGAAGAGACCCAGTACTTC.

This chain uses TRBV2 with TRBJ2-5; 8 bases are a match to TRBD2. The V gene end was trimmed by 7 bases and the J gene end by 2 bases; junction bases not matched to a gene: 21. The CDR3 contains 19 residues. Germline CDR1 reads SNHLY; CDR2 reads FYNNEI. In DNA form, the CDR3 reads TGTGCCAGCACCCCCGGGAGGGGGAGGAACGGGGGGGCACAAGAGACCCAGTACTTC. It yields the protein CASTPGRGRNGGAQETQYF. Variable domain in full (rest from reference TRBV2 and TRBJ2-5): EPEVTQTPSHQVTQMGQEVILRCVPISNHLYFYWYRQILGQKVEFLVSFYNNEISEKSEIFDDQFSVERPDGSNFTLKIRSTKLEDSAMYFCASTPGRGRNGGAQETQYFGPGTRLLVL.

The V gene is TRBV14, the J gene TRBJ1-5; 10 bases fit TRBD1. Losses at the gene ends were 0 bases for V and 2 bases for J; bases not matched to a gene: 13. There are 20 residues in the CDR3. Germline assignment: CDR1 SGHDN and CDR2 FVKESK. This CDR3 is CASSQDHRDRGLGGNQPQHF. For the CDR3, the DNA is TGTGCCAGCAGCCAAGATCACCGGGACAGGGGCCTCGGGGGCAATCAGCCCCAGCATTTT.

The chain links TRBV6-1 to TRBJ1-4; possible D gene TRBD1, 6 bases. The V and J ends lost 8 bases and 8 bases respectively, with 24 bases between them. The germline V gene has CDR1 MNHNS and CDR2 SASEGT. The CDR3 is 16 residues long. For the CDR3, the DNA is TGTGCCAGCCGTGGGGGGCCAGGCGGAGGCCTCGAAAAACTGTTTTTT. This encodes CASRGGPGGGLEKLFF.

The chain has TRBV13 and TRBJ2-3; 11 bases map to TRBD2. This CDR3 has 16 residues. The germline gives CDR1 PRHDT, CDR2 FYEKMQ (reference sequence). V shed 4 bases, J shed 2 bases, and the junction held 5 bases outside the gene matches. CDR3 region: CASSYRLAGYTDTQYF. In DNA form, the CDR3 reads TGTGCCAGCAGCTACCGACTAGCGGGGTACACAGATACGCAGTATTTT.

V gene TRBV7-9 combines with J gene TRBJ2-7, with 9 bases matching TRBD1. This CDR3 is built from 14 residues. The J segment lost 2 bases and the V segment lost 5 bases, leaving 4 bases of the junction unmatched. In germline, CDR1 is SEHNR, CDR2 FQNEAQ (reference sequence). In nucleotides, the CDR3 is TGTGCCAGCAGCGAGGGACAGGGCCCCTACGAGCAGTACTTC. It yields the protein CASSEGQGPYEQYF.

The V call is TRBV4-1, the J call TRBJ2-7; TRBD1 matches 7 bases. Germline V gives CDR1 MGHRA, CDR2 YSYEKL. With V trimmed by 3 bases and J by 6 bases, 8 bases remained unmatched. This CDR3 is built from 14 residues. CDR3 protein: CASSHEGTDAEQYF. The CDR3 DNA is TGCGCCAGCAGCCACGAAGGGACAGACGCCGAGCAGTACTTC.

This clone showed up just once. The J gene is TRBJ1-2, the V gene TRBV2; TRBD1 might be the D (5 bases). Germline V gene lookup returns CDR1 SNHLY and CDR2 FYNNEI. V was shortened by 6 bases and J by 6 bases, with 23 bases between the two germline ends. The CDR3 is 16 residues long. The CDR3: CASRPRTGGVSDGYTF. The CDR3 coding sequence is TGTGCCAGCAGACCCCGGACTGGGGGGGTATCGGATGGCTACACCTTC.

As DNA, the CDR3 is TGTGCCAGCAGCTTAATTTCAGGAAACACCATATATTTT. It translates to CASSLISGNTIYF. This sequence joins TRBV7-9 and TRBJ1-3; D gene ambiguous. The CDR3 extends over 13 amino acids. Trimming pared 2 bases from V and 4 bases from J, leaving 6 bases between. In germline, CDR1 is SEHNR, CDR2 FQNEAQ (reference sequence).

The genes are TRBV28 and TRBJ2-5; D is possibly TRBD2 (6 bases). Trimming shortened V by 3 bases and J by 5 bases, and 13 bases separated the two germline ends. Germline values: CDR1 MDHEN, CDR2 SYDVKM. The CDR3 is 14 amino acids. The CDR3 DNA follows: TGTGCCAGCAGTTTCGAGGGACTTTTGGAGACCCAGTACTTC. Its protein is CASSFEGLLETQYF.

The genes are TRBV19 and TRBJ2-1; 12 bases fit TRBD2. V lost 5 bases, J lost 4 bases, and 9 bases stayed unmatched. The CDR3 loop spans 17 amino acids. Germline V gene data show CDR1 as LNHDA and CDR2 as SQIVND (reference sequence). The DNA of the CDR3 is TGTGCCAGTAGTCTTTCTAGCGGGGGGGCCTATTACAATGAGCAGTTCTTC. Protein sequence: CASSLSSGGAYYNEQFF.

The chain employs TRBV5-4 and TRBJ1-1, with 7 bases fitting TRBD1. The V gene's germline CDR1 is SGHNT and CDR2 YYREEE (reference sequence). The CDR3 length is 15 residues. V shed 4 bases and J 1 base; nucleotides not matched to a gene: 7. The chain's CDR3 is CASSKQGQTNTEAFF. CDR3 in DNA: TGTGCCAGCAGCAAGCAGGGACAGACGAACACTGAAGCTTTCTTT.

The chain links TRBV19 to TRBJ2-2; D may correspond to TRBD1 or TRBD2 (5 bases each). This CDR3 region has 15 residues. Germline lookup yields CDR1 LNHDA and CDR2 SQIVND (reference sequence). The V end was cut by 1 base, the J end by 5 bases, with 11 bases between. The CDR3 sequence: CASSIGAEGTGELFF. Here the CDR3 DNA reads TGTGCCAGTAGTATAGGGGCAGAGGGGACCGGGGAGCTGTTTTTT. The full variable domain, in which reference TRBV19 and TRBJ2-2 provide the parts outside the CDR3, is DGGITQSPKYLFRKEGQNVTLSCEQNLNHDAMYWYRQDPGQGLRLIYYSQIVNDFQKGDIAEGYSVSREKKESFPLTVTSAQKNPTAFYLCASSIGAEGTGELFFGEGSRLTVL.

The chain recombines TRBV28 with TRBJ2-5; 7 nucleotides line up with TRBD1. Germline assignment: CDR1 MDHEN and CDR2 SYDVKM. The trim removed 2 bases at V and 4 bases at J, leaving 10 bases unmatched. The CDR3 covers 16 residues. The CDR3 nucleotides read TGTGCCAGCAGTTTAGAGACAGGGTTCATGCTAGAGACCCAGTACTTC. The encoded protein is CASSLETGFMLETQYF. Complete variable domain (other parts from reference TRBV28 and TRBJ2-5): DVKVTQSSRYLVKRTGEKVFLECVQDMDHENMFWYRQDPGLGLRLIYFSYDVKMKEKGDIPEGYSVSREKKERFSLILESASTNQTSMYLCASSLETGFMLETQYFGPGTRLLVL.

The chain couples TRBV5-4 to TRBJ2-3; 11 nucleotides align to TRBD2. The V and J ends lost 4 bases and 0 bases, in that order; junction bases with no gene match: 7. Germline V lookup: CDR1 SGHNT, CDR2 YYREEE (reference sequence). This CDR3 is built from 17 residues. CDR3 in amino acids: CASSQPGLAASTDTQYF. The CDR3 DNA follows: TGTGCCAGCAGCCAACCGGGACTAGCGGCTAGCACAGATACGCAGTATTTT.

A few counts support this clone. V is TRBV4-2 and J is TRBJ2-7, with TRBD1 as a possible D gene (5 bases). The CDR3 length is 14 residues. Trimming pared 1 base from V and 2 bases from J, leaving 9 bases between. Germline-derived CDR1 and CDR2 are LGHNA and YNFKEQ. The CDR3 DNA sequence: TGTGCCAGCAGCCAAGGACAGCACACCTACGAGCAGTACTTC. This translates into CASSQGQHTYEQYF.

The V and J genes are TRBV19 and TRBJ2-1, with 11 bases fitting TRBD2. Germline V gene data show CDR1 as LNHDA and CDR2 as SQIVND (reference sequence). The CDR3 loop spans 15 amino acids. Losses at the gene ends were 6 bases for V and 9 bases for J; bases not matched to a gene: 10. The CDR3 DNA is TGTGCCAGTAGGAATCTAGCGGGGGGCCTGGGTGAGCAGTTCTTC. This sequence encodes CASRNLAGGLGEQFF.

J is TRBJ2-4 and V is TRBV2; 9 nucleotides agree with TRBD1. Unmatched junction bases numbered 8, after V lost 7 bases and J lost 1 base. The V gene's germline CDR1 is SNHLY and CDR2 FYNNEI. This CDR3 spans 16 amino acids. The DNA for the CDR3 is TGTGCCAGCACGACCGGGACAGGGAGGGCCAAAAACATTCAGTACTTC. Its translation is CASTTGTGRAKNIQYF.

The chain uses TRBV2 and TRBJ1-4, with 7 bases aligning to TRBD1. With 5 bases clipped from V and 8 bases from J, the junction kept 5 bases outside the gene matches. The CDR3 contains 13 residues. Per the germline V gene, CDR1 is SNHLY and CDR2 is FYNNEI. CDR3 amino acids: CASSKQGNEKLFF. In nucleotides, the CDR3 is TGTGCCAGCAGTAAACAGGGGAACGAAAAACTGTTTTTT.